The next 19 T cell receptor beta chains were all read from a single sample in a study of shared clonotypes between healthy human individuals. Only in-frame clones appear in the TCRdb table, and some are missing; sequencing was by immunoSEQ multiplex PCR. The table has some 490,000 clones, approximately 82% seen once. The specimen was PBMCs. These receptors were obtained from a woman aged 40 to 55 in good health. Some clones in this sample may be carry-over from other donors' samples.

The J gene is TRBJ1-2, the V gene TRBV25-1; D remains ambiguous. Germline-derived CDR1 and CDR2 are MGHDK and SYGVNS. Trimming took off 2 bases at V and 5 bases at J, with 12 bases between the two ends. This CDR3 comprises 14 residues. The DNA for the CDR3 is TGTGCCAGCAGTGAACCTGACCGGACGTATGGCTACACCTTC. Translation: CASSEPDRTYGYTF.

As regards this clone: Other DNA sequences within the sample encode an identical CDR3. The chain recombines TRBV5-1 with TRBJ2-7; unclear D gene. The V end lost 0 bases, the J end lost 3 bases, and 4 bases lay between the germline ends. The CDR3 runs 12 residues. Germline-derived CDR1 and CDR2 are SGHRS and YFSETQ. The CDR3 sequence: CASSLGDYEQYF. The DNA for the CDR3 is TGCGCCAGCAGCTTGGGAGACTACGAGCAGTACTTC.

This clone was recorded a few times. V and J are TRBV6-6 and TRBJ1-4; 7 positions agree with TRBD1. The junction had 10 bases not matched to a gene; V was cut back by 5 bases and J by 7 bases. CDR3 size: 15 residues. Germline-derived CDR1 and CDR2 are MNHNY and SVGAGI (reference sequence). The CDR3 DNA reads TGTGCCAGCAGTAGTGACAGGGTTTTCGGTGAAAAACTGTTTTTT. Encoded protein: CASSSDRVFGEKLFF.

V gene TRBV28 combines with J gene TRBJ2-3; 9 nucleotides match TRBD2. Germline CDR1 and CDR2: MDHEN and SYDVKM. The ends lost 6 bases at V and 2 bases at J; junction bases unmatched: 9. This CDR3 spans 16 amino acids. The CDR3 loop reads CASRNGGGRATDTQYF. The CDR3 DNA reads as TGTGCCAGCAGAAATGGGGGCGGGAGGGCCACAGATACGCAGTATTTT.

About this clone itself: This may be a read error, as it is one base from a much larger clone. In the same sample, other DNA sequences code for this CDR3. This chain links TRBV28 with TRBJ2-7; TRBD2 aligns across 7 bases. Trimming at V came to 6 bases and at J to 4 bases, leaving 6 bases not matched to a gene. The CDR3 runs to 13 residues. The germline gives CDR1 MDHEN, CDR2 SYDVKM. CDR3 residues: CASRTGGIYEQYF. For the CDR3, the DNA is TGTGCCAGCAGGACCGGGGGGATTTACGAGCAGTACTTC. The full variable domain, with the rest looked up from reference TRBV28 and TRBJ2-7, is DVKVTQSSRYLVKRTGEKVFLECVQDMDHENMFWYRQDPGLGLRLIYFSYDVKMKEKGDIPEGYSVSREKKERFSLILESASTNQTSMYLCASRTGGIYEQYFGPGTRLTVT.

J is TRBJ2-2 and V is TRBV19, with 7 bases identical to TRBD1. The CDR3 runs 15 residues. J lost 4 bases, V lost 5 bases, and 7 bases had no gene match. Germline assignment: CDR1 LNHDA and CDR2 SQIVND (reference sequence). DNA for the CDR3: TGTGCCAGTAGTGGCCGAGACAGGGTCACCGGGGAGCTGTTTTTT. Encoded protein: CASSGRDRVTGELFF.

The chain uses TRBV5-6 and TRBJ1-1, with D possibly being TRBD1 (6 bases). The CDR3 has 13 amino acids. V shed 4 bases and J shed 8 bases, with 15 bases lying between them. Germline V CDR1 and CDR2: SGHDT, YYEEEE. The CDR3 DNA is TGTGCCAGCAGCGGACCGGGACATCGGGAAGCTTTCTTT. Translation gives CASSGPGHREAFF.

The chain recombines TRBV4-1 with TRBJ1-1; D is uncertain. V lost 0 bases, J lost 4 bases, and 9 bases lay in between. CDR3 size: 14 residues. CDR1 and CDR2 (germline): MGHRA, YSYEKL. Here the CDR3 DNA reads TGCGCCAGCAGCCAAGAAGGCCCAAGCACTGAAGCTTTCTTT. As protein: CASSQEGPSTEAFF.

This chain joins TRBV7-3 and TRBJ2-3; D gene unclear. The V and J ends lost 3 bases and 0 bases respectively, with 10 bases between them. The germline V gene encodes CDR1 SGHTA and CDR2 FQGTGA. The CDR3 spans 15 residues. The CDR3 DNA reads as TGTGCCAGCAGCTTCTCGGCGACTAGCACAGATACGCAGTATTTT. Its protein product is CASSFSATSTDTQYF.

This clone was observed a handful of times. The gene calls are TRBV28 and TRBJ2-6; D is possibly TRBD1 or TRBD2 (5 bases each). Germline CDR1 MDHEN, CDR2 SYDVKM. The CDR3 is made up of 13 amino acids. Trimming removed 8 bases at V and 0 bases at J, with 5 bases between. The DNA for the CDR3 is TGTGCCAGCGGGGGCTCTGGGGCCAACGTCCTGACTTTC. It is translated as CASGGSGANVLTF.

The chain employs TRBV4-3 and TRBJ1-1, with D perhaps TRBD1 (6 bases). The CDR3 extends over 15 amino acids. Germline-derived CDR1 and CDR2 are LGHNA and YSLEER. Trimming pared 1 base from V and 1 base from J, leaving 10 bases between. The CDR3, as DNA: TGCGCCAGCAGCCAAGCATGGGGACAGAACACTGAAGCTTTCTTT. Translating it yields CASSQAWGQNTEAFF.

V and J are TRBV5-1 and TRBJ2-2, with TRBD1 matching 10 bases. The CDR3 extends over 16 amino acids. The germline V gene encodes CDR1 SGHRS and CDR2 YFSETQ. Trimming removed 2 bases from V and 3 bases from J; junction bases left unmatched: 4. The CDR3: CASSFPGQGHTGELFF. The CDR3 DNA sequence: TGCGCCAGCAGCTTTCCGGGACAGGGGCACACCGGGGAGCTGTTTTTT.

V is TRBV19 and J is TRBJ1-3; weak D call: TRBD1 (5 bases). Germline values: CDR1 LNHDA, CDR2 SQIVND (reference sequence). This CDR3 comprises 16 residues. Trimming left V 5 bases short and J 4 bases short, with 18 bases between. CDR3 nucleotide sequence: TGTGCCAGTAGTGTTTCGAGGGGCAGCCTCGGAAACACCATATATTTT. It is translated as CASSVSRGSLGNTIYF. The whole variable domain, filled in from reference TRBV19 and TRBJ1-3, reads DGGITQSPKYLFRKEGQNVTLSCEQNLNHDAMYWYRQDPGQGLRLIYYSQIVNDFQKGDIAEGYSVSREKKESFPLTVTSAQKNPTAFYLCASSVSRGSLGNTIYFGEGSWLTVV.

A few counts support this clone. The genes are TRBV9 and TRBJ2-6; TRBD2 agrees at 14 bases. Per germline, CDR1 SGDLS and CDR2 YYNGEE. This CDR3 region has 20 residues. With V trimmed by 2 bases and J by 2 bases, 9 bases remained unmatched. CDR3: CASSVGTSGSFPPGANVLTF. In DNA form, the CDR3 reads TGTGCCAGCAGCGTCGGGACTAGCGGGAGCTTCCCCCCTGGGGCCAACGTCCTGACTTTC.

CDR3: CATSLRTSSYEQYF. The CDR3 DNA follows: TGTGCCACCAGCCTCCGGACTAGCTCCTACGAGCAGTACTTC. The rearrangement links TRBV15 to TRBJ2-7; 7 bases are shared with TRBD2. The length of the CDR3 is 14 residues. From germline, CDR1 is LNHNV and CDR2 YYDKDF (reference sequence). V shed 5 bases and J 0 bases; nucleotides not matched to a gene: 4.

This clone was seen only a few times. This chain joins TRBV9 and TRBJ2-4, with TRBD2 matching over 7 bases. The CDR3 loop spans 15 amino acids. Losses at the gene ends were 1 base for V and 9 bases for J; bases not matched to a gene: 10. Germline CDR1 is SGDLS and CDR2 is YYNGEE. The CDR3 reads CASSVSGDGGSIQYF. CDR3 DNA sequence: TGTGCCAGCAGCGTAAGCGGAGACGGGGGGAGCATTCAGTACTTC.

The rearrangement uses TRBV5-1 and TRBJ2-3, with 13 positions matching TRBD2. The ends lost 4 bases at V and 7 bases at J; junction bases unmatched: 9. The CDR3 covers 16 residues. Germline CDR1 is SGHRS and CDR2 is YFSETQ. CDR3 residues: CASSAGLAGKKNTQYF. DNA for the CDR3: TGCGCCAGCAGCGCGGGACTAGCGGGAAAAAAAAATACGCAGTATTTT.

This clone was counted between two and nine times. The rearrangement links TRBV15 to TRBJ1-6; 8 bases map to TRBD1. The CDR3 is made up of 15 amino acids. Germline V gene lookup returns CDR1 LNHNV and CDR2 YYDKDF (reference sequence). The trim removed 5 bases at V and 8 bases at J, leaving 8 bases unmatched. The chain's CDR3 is CATSVDRGWDSPLHF. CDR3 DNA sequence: TGTGCCACCAGCGTCGACAGGGGATGGGATTCACCCCTCCACTTT.

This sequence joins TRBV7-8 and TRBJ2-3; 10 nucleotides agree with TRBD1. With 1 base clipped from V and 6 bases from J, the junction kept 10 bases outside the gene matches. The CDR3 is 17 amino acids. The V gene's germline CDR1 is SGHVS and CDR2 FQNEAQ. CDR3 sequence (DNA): TGTGCCAGCAGCTTAGTAGGGTCGACAGGGGGCGTCGATACGCAGTATTTT. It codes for CASSLVGSTGGVDTQYF.